Shown below are 18 T cell receptor beta chains from a single sample sequenced in a study of blood T cells in healthy people across ages. It was with a sample-barcoded 5' primer and a J-beta primer mix that a second PCR of roughly 7 to 11 cycles was run. MiXCR, applied by TCRdb to the 5' RACE reads, yields one record per CDR3 protein. The sample contains about 830,000 distinct CDR3 sequences, approximately 59% of which appear only once. Sequenced input: blood. These TCRs come from a man aged 25 to 40 in good health.

The rearrangement joins TRBV28 to TRBJ2-7; 8 bases match TRBD1. CDR1 is MDHEN, CDR2 SYDVKM, per germline. The CDR3 spans 14 residues. Unmatched junction bases numbered 7, after V lost 6 bases and J lost 3 bases. The CDR3: CASRPTGVRYEQYF. CDR3 DNA: TGTGCCAGCAGGCCGACAGGGGTTCGCTACGAGCAGTACTTC.

This rearrangement joins TRBV4-3 to TRBJ2-7; tentatively, D is TRBD1 (7 bases). The DNA matches TRBJ2-5 better at its end, which makes the J call doubtful. CDR3 size: 15 residues. The germline gives CDR1 LGHNA, CDR2 YSLEER. The CDR3 sequence: CASSRTGEVLETQYF. The CDR3, as DNA: TGCGCCAGCAGCCGAACAGGGGAGGTTTTAGAGACCCAGTACTTC.

V gene TRBV4-2 combines with J gene TRBJ1-2; possibly TRBD1 for D (6 bases). The V end was cut by 0 bases, the J end by 3 bases, with 11 bases between. The CDR3 is made up of 15 amino acids. CDR1 and CDR2 (germline): LGHNA, YNFKEQ. The CDR3 DNA reads as TGTGCCAGCAGCCAAGATTTTCAGGGGCACTATGGCTACACCTTC. This codes for CASSQDFQGHYGYTF.

This clonotype has just a few counts. CDR3 coding DNA: TGCAGCGGGGGGACGGTAAACTATGGCTACACCTTC. Protein: CSGGTVNYGYTF. The V and J genes are TRBV29-1 and TRBJ1-2; TRBD1 is a possible D gene (5 bases). Looked up from germline, CDR1 is SQVTM and CDR2 is ANQGSEA. The CDR3 has 12 amino acids. V lost 7 bases and J lost 2, with 11 bases in between.

In this sample, this clonotype turned up a few times. The chain carries TRBV20-1 and TRBJ2-1; perhaps TRBD2 as D (5 bases). CDR1 and CDR2 (germline): DFQATT, SNEGSKA (reference sequence). The CDR3 has 12 residues. As DNA, the CDR3 is TGCACTGGGGAGAACTTCTACAATGAGCAGTTCTTC. It is translated as CTGENFYNEQFF.

This chain uses TRBV28 with TRBJ1-2; TRBD1 is a possible D gene (6 bases). There are 13 residues in the CDR3. Between the trimmed V and J ends, which lost 7 bases and 4 bases, there was a span of 13 bases. Per the germline V gene, CDR1 is MDHEN and CDR2 is SYDVKM. CDR3: CASKLQGIYGYTF. The CDR3 nucleotides read TGTGCCAGCAAACTACAGGGAATCTATGGCTACACCTTC.

The chain links TRBV9 to TRBJ2-4; a possible D gene is TRBD2 (6 bases). Trimming took 0 bases from V and 13 from J, leaving 14 bases between them. The CDR3 runs to 13 residues. Germline CDR1 and CDR2: SGDLS and YYNGEE. CDR3 DNA: TGTGCCAGCAGCGTAGCGGGGGAGAGAGAGCAGTACTTC. Translated, it gives CASSVAGEREQYF.

This clonotype was counted once. The V and J genes are TRBV6-5 and TRBJ1-2, with D unclear. The germline gives CDR1 MNHEY, CDR2 SVGAGI. The length of the CDR3 is 15 residues. V was trimmed by 2 bases and J by 0 bases, leaving 10 bases between them. CDR3 bases: TGTGCCAGCAGTTACCCGAACGGACCTAACTATGGCTACACCTTC. It translates to CASSYPNGPNYGYTF.

This clonotype was counted once. This chain connects TRBV2 to TRBJ2-4; tentatively, D is TRBD1 or TRBD2 (5 bases each). The end of the DNA is better explained by TRBJ2-7, so the J call may be wrong. The CDR3 loop spans 12 amino acids. CDR1 and CDR2 from the germline V gene are SNHLY and FYNNEI. The CDR3 is CASRGSGIEQYF. The DNA of the CDR3 is TGTGCCAGCCGGGGCTCTGGCATCGAGCAGTACTTC.

This clonotype showed up just a few times. The rearrangement uses TRBV11-3 and TRBJ2-7; D unresolved. The CDR3 is 15 residues long. The germline V gene has CDR1 SGHNT and CDR2 YENEEA. V lost 1 base, J lost 7 bases, and 17 bases lay in between. CDR3 sequence reads: CASSLVRAKPREQYF. DNA of the CDR3: TGTGCCAGCAGCTTAGTAAGAGCAAAACCTCGGGAGCAGTACTTC.

A single count supports this clonotype. This may be a read error, as it is one base from a much larger clone. The rearrangement joins TRBV9 to TRBJ2-1, with 12 bases that match TRBD2. Looked up from germline, CDR1 is SGDLS and CDR2 is YYNGEE. This CDR3 has 17 amino acids. V lost 4 bases and J lost 2; bases outside the gene matches: 7. The CDR3 protein is CASSPRTSGVAYNEQFF. CDR3 sequence (DNA): TGTGCCAGCAGCCCCCGGACTAGCGGGGTAGCCTACAATGAGCAGTTCTTC. Full variable domain (remainder filled in from reference TRBV9 and TRBJ2-1): DSGVTQTPKHLITATGQRVTLRCSPRSGDLSVYWYQQSLDQGLQFLIQYYNGEERAKGNILERFSAQQFPDLHSELNLSSLELGDSALYFCASSPRTSGVAYNEQFFGPGTRLTVL.

The chain uses TRBV18 and TRBJ2-5, with D perhaps TRBD1 (6 bases). V shed 1 base and J shed 3 bases, with 12 bases lying between them. This CDR3 has 15 residues. The germline gives CDR1 KGHSH, CDR2 LQKENI. The CDR3 DNA reads as TGTGCCAGCTCACCACTTGCAGGGGTCGAAGAGACCCAGTACTTC. Translated, it gives CASSPLAGVEETQYF.

The V gene is TRBV3-1, the J gene TRBJ2-1; 10 bases match TRBD2. The J call may be mistaken, given a closer DNA end match to TRBJ2-7. CDR3 size: 18 residues. CDR1 and CDR2 from the germline V gene are LGHDT and YNNKEL (reference sequence). In DNA form, the CDR3 reads TGTGCCAGCAGCCAAGATCCAGCGGGGGGGCTGGGGGGAAATGAGCAGTACTTC. Protein sequence: CASSQDPAGGLGGNEQYF.

The chain uses TRBV20-1 and TRBJ2-3, with a weak D call TRBD1 (6 bases). V dropped 2 bases and J dropped 1 base, with 13 bases sitting between them. Germline lookup yields CDR1 DFQATT and CDR2 SNEGSKA (reference sequence). This CDR3 has 15 residues. Here the CDR3 reads CSARPLRGGTDTQYF. As DNA, the CDR3 is TGCAGTGCTAGACCTCTCAGGGGAGGCACAGATACGCAGTATTTT.

This sequence joins TRBV28 and TRBJ2-4; unclear D gene. The CDR3 is 13 residues long. The germline V and J ends were trimmed by 6 bases and 5 bases, with 11 bases remaining between them. The V gene's germline CDR1 is MDHEN and CDR2 SYDVKM. The CDR3 DNA is TGTGCCAGCAGAGTCCCGGGTCAAAACATTCAGTACTTC. Amino acid sequence: CASRVPGQNIQYF.

This clonotype has more than one count but fewer than ten. The V call is TRBV7-8, the J call TRBJ2-1; 8 nucleotides line up with TRBD1. Germline CDR1 and CDR2: SGHVS and FQNEAQ. The CDR3 spans 16 residues. The trim removed 1 base at V and 10 bases at J, leaving 12 bases unmatched. CDR3 sequence (DNA): TGTGCCAGCAGCTTAGTACAGGGGGACCTACAATGGGAGCAGTTCTTC. It is translated as CASSLVQGDLQWEQFF.

This chain joins TRBV7-9 and TRBJ1-6; D remains unclear. V lost 2 bases and J 13 bases, leaving 9 bases between the germline ends. Germline V gene sequence: CDR1 SEHNR, CDR2 FQNEAQ (reference sequence). The CDR3 extends over 12 amino acids. The CDR3, as DNA: TGTGCCAGCAGCTTATGGTCCGATCCCCTCCACTTT. Its translation is CASSLWSDPLHF.

This chain joins TRBV6-5 and TRBJ2-5, with 12 bases aligning to TRBD2. The V segment lost 0 bases and the J segment 9 bases; nucleotides outside the gene matches: 14. Looked up from germline, CDR1 is MNHEY and CDR2 is SVGAGI. The CDR3 length is 18 residues. The CDR3 here is CASSYSNIGLAGPGAQYF. For the CDR3, the DNA is TGTGCCAGCAGTTACTCGAATATTGGACTAGCGGGGCCCGGGGCCCAGTACTTC.